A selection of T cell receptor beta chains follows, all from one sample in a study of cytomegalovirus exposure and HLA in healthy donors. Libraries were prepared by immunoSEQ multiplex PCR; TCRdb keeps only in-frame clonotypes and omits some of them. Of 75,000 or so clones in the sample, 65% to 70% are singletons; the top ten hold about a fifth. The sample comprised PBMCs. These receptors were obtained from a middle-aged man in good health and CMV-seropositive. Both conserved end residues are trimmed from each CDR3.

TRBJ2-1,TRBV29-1,SVHLAGHNEQF
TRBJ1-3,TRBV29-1,SVGYSPGNTIY
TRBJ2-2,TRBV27,ASRTPQGLVGELF
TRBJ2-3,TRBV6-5,ASRRLAGGTDTQY
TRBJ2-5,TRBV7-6,ASSSDRSQETQY
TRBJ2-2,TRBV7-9,ASSLTANTGELF
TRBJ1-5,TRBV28,ASSLTGGAGQPQH
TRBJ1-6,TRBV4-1,ASGRQGGSPLH
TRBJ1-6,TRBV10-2,ASSERAGQGSYNSPLH
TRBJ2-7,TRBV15,ATSRDALGQAYEQY
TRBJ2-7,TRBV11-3,ASRQRGRGTYEQY
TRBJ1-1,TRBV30,AWSLRGKSTEAF
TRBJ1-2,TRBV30,AWSPGENYGYT
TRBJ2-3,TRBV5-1,ASSFGGATDTQY
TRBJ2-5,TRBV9,ASSSYTDRGSQY
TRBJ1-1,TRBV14,ASSPRDSMNTEAF
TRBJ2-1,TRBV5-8,ASNGLAGRGEQF
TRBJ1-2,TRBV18,ASSLTRGTPITYT
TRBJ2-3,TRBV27,ASRIAGGSVDTQY
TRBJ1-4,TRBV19,ASSILSSVEKLF
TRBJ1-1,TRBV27,ASRGQDLMNTEAF
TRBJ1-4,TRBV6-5,ASSYGAGSAEKLF
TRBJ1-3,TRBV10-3,AISGGTGSGNTIY
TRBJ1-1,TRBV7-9,ASSLVGGPTVYTEAF
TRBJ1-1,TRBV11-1,ASSPRANTEAF
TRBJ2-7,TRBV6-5,ASRQRASGGGEQY
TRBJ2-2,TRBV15,ATSLSVGLDAGELF
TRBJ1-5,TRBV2,ASSQLGYSNQPQH
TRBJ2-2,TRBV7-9,ASSRTSGGVPRGELF
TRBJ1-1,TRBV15,ATRIDRLNTEAF
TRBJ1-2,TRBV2,ASSDTQGARYGYT
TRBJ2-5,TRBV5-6,ASKGDRETQY
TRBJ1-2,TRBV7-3,ASSLEGAGYGYT
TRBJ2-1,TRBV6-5,ASSPDRDSLQF
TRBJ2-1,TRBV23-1,ASNHKGTGVPSYNEQF
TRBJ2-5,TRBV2,ASSLGQGRTQY
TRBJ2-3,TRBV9,ASSPRTGEDTQY
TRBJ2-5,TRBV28,ASKGEGAQY
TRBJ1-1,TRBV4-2,ASSQAMTGGGTEAF
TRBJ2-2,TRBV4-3,ASSQDLQGYTGELF
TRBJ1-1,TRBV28,ASSLYRWNTEAF
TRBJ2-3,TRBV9,ASSVSGQVLDTQY
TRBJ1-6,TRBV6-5,ASSSPGQGLH
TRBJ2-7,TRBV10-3,APHGYGGFYEQY
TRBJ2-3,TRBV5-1,ASSLEVTGTGGEDTQY